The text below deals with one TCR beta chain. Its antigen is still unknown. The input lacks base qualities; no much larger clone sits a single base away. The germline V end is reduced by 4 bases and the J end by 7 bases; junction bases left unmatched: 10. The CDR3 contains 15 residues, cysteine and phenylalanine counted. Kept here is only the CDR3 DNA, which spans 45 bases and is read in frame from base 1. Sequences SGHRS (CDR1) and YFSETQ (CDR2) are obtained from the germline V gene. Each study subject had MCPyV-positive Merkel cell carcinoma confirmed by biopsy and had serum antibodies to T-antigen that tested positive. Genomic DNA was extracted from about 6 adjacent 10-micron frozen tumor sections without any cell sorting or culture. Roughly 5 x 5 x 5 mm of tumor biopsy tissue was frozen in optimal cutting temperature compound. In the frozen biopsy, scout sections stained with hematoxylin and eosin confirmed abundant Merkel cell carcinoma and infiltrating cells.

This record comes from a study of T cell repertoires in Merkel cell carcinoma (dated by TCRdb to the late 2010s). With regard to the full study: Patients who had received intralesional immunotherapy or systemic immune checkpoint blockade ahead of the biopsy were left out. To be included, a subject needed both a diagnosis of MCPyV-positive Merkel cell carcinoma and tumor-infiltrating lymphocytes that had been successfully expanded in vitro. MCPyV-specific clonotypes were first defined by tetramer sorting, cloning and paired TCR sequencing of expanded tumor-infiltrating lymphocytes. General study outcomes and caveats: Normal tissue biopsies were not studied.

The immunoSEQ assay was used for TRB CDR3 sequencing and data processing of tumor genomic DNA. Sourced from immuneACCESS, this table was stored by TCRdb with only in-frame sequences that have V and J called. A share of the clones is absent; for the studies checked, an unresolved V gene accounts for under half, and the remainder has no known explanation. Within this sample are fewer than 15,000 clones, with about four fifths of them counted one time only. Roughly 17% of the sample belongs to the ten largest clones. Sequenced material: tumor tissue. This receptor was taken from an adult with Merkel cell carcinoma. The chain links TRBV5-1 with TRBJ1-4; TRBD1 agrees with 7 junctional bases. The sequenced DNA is TGCGCCAGCAGCCCCGGGACAGCTTTCGGTGAAAAACTGTTTTTT. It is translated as CASSPGTAFGEKLFF.